This is a list of T cell receptor beta chains from one sample in a study of OX40 agonist ivuxolimab in advanced cancers. Repertoires were generated with immunoSEQ multiplex PCR, while TCRdb's copy carries only in-frame clones and drops some. The table shows under 85,000 clones, with 87% occurring only once. The sample was CD4+ or CD8+ T cells sorted from blood, taken in a trial of the OX40 agonist ivuxolimab. These receptors were taken from an adult with an advanced solid tumor such as melanoma, head and neck, liver or kidney cancer. CDR3s include the opening cysteine and the closing phenylalanine or tryptophan. A D gene is named only where the DNA matches it firmly. Not every row has a clone size; where given, it reads once, few, many or a size class.

j_call: TRBJ1-6
cdr3_length: 14
clone_size: .
d_call: .
v_call: TRBV7-2
cdr3_nt: TGTGCCAGCAGCTTTGGTACAGCTAATTCACCCCTCCACTTT
cdr3_aa: CASSFGTANSPLHF

j_call: TRBJ1-4
cdr3_length: 10
clone_size: .
d_call: .
v_call: TRBV20-1
cdr3_nt: TGCAGTGCTAGCAAGGAAAAACTGTTTTTT
cdr3_aa: CSASKEKLFF

j_call: TRBJ2-2
cdr3_length: 15
clone_size: .
d_call: .
v_call: TRBV18
cdr3_nt: TGTGCCAGCTCGCTCCGGGCGTCGAACACCGGGGAGCTGTTTTTT
cdr3_aa: CASSLRASNTGELFF

j_call: TRBJ1-5
cdr3_length: 15
clone_size: .
d_call: TRBD1
v_call: TRBV7-8
cdr3_nt: TGTGCCAGCAGCCCGACAGGGAGGTCCAATCAGCCCCAGCATTTT
cdr3_aa: CASSPTGRSNQPQHF

j_call: TRBJ1-1
cdr3_length: 15
clone_size: .
d_call: .
v_call: TRBV18
cdr3_nt: TGTGCCAGCTCACCACCCGGGCTAATGAACACTGAAGCTTTCTTT
cdr3_aa: CASSPPGLMNTEAFF

j_call: TRBJ2-7
cdr3_length: 14
clone_size: .
d_call: .
v_call: TRBV29-1
cdr3_nt: TGCAGCGTTGCAATATTAGGGGGAACCTACGAGCAGTACTTC
cdr3_aa: CSVAILGGTYEQYF

j_call: TRBJ1-1
cdr3_length: 13
clone_size: .
d_call: .
v_call: TRBV7-2
cdr3_nt: TGTGCCAGCAGACTAACAGTGAACACTGAAGCTTTCTTT
cdr3_aa: CASRLTVNTEAFF

j_call: TRBJ2-1
cdr3_length: 15
clone_size: .
d_call: .
v_call: TRBV7-2
cdr3_nt: TGTGCCAGCACCCTATCAAGCGGTCCCTACAATGAGCAGTTCTTC
cdr3_aa: CASTLSSGPYNEQFF

j_call: TRBJ1-2
cdr3_length: 16
clone_size: .
d_call: TRBD1
v_call: TRBV7-2
cdr3_nt: TGTGCCAGCAGCTTAGAACCCGGACAGGGCTTGAGAGGCTACACCTTC
cdr3_aa: CASSLEPGQGLRGYTF

j_call: TRBJ2-7
cdr3_length: 14
clone_size: .
d_call: TRBD1
v_call: TRBV6-5
cdr3_nt: TGTGCCAGCAGCGACAGGGGGACCGTCTACGAGCAGTACTTC
cdr3_aa: CASSDRGTVYEQYF

j_call: TRBJ1-2
cdr3_length: 17
clone_size: .
d_call: .
v_call: TRBV5-1
cdr3_nt: TGCGCCAGCAGCCTGGGAGACAGCCTCTCCTTTTCGGACGGCTACACCTTC
cdr3_aa: CASSLGDSLSFSDGYTF

j_call: TRBJ1-5
cdr3_length: 13
clone_size: .
d_call: .
v_call: TRBV11-2
cdr3_nt: TGTGCCAGCAGCCCCGACGGCAATCAGCCCCAGCATTTT
cdr3_aa: CASSPDGNQPQHF

j_call: TRBJ2-2
cdr3_length: 16
clone_size: .
d_call: TRBD2
v_call: TRBV7-2
cdr3_nt: TGTGCCAGCAGCTCATTGCTAGCGGTGAACACCGGGGAGCTGTTTTTT
cdr3_aa: CASSSLLAVNTGELFF

j_call: TRBJ1-3
cdr3_length: 14
clone_size: .
d_call: .
v_call: TRBV5-1
cdr3_nt: TGCGCCAGCACCCCCGTGGGAGCTGGAAACACCATATATTTT
cdr3_aa: CASTPVGAGNTIYF

j_call: TRBJ2-5
cdr3_length: 17
clone_size: once
d_call: TRBD2
v_call: TRBV10-1
cdr3_nt: TGCGCCAGCAGTCCCCACCGGCGATCTAGCGGAGTCGAGACCCAGTACTTC
cdr3_aa: CASSPHRRSSGVETQYF

j_call: TRBJ1-1
cdr3_length: 16
clone_size: .
d_call: .
v_call: TRBV21-1
cdr3_nt: TGTGCCAGCAGCAAAGATCCGCCCGGGAACAACACTGAAGCTTTCTTT
cdr3_aa: CASSKDPPGNNTEAFF

j_call: TRBJ1-1
cdr3_length: 14
clone_size: .
d_call: .
v_call: TRBV27
cdr3_nt: TGTGCCAGCAGTCCCTCCTGGGGGTCCACTGAAGCTTTCTTT
cdr3_aa: CASSPSWGSTEAFF

j_call: TRBJ1-6
cdr3_length: 16
clone_size: .
d_call: TRBD1
v_call: TRBV11-2
cdr3_nt: TGTGCCAGCAGCTTAGGGGACAGGGGGCGAGGGTCACCCCTCCACTTT
cdr3_aa: CASSLGDRGRGSPLHF

j_call: TRBJ2-5
cdr3_length: 15
clone_size: .
d_call: TRBD1
v_call: TRBV5-1
cdr3_nt: TGCGCCAGCAGCTTGACAGGGGGCCTACAAGAGACCCAGTACTTC
cdr3_aa: CASSLTGGLQETQYF

j_call: TRBJ2-1
cdr3_length: 14
clone_size: .
d_call: .
v_call: TRBV2
cdr3_nt: TGTGCCGGAGACAGTCTGACGCTAGCCAATGAGCAGTTCTTC
cdr3_aa: CAGDSLTLANEQFF

j_call: TRBJ2-2
cdr3_length: 14
clone_size: .
d_call: .
v_call: TRBV6-5
cdr3_nt: TGTGCCAGCAGTTACGGGGGCAGCACCGGGGAGCTGTTTTTT
cdr3_aa: CASSYGGSTGELFF

j_call: TRBJ2-1
cdr3_length: 14
clone_size: .
d_call: .
v_call: TRBV6-5
cdr3_nt: TGTGCCAGCAGAGTTCCGAAGGATGAGGGTGAGCAGTTCTTC
cdr3_aa: CASRVPKDEGEQFF

j_call: TRBJ1-6
cdr3_length: 14
clone_size: once
d_call: .
v_call: TRBV15
cdr3_nt: TGTGCCACCAGCATGGAGGACAGCAGTTCACCCCTCCACTTT
cdr3_aa: CATSMEDSSSPLHF

j_call: TRBJ2-6
cdr3_length: 11
clone_size: once
d_call: .
v_call: TRBV29-1
cdr3_nt: TGCAGCGTCGGAGGGGCCAACGTCCTGACTTTC
cdr3_aa: CSVGGANVLTF

j_call: TRBJ2-5
cdr3_length: 13
clone_size: .
d_call: TRBD1
v_call: TRBV2
cdr3_nt: TGTGCCAGCAGTGGGGACAGGGCGGAGACCCAGTACTTC
cdr3_aa: CASSGDRAETQYF

j_call: TRBJ2-4
cdr3_length: 18
clone_size: .
d_call: TRBD1
v_call: TRBV2
cdr3_nt: TGTGCCAGCAGGGATACAGGGGTCGAGTTTTTAGCCAAAAACATTCAGTACTTC
cdr3_aa: CASRDTGVEFLAKNIQYF

j_call: TRBJ1-5
cdr3_length: 13
clone_size: many
d_call: TRBD1
v_call: TRBV19
cdr3_nt: TGTGCCAGTAGTCTAGATCACAGGGGAGATCGGCATTTT
cdr3_aa: CASSLDHRGDRHF

j_call: TRBJ2-3
cdr3_length: 14
clone_size: once
d_call: .
v_call: TRBV7-9
cdr3_nt: TGTGCCAGCAGCTTGAGGGGGGGTTCAGATACGCAGTATTTT
cdr3_aa: CASSLRGGSDTQYF

j_call: TRBJ1-2
cdr3_length: 13
clone_size: .
d_call: .
v_call: TRBV18
cdr3_nt: TGTGCCAGCTCACCACTCGGAACAGCAAGCTACACCTTC
cdr3_aa: CASSPLGTASYTF

j_call: TRBJ2-3
cdr3_length: 12
clone_size: .
d_call: .
v_call: TRBV19
cdr3_nt: TGTGCCAGTAGTATTAGGGGGGATACGCAGTATTTT
cdr3_aa: CASSIRGDTQYF

j_call: TRBJ2-6
cdr3_length: 17
clone_size: once
d_call: .
v_call: TRBV18
cdr3_nt: TGTGCCAGCTCACCACGTGGCTCGCCTTCTGGGGCCAACGTCCTGACTTTC
cdr3_aa: CASSPRGSPSGANVLTF

j_call: TRBJ1-2
cdr3_length: 13
clone_size: .
d_call: TRBD1
v_call: TRBV10-1
cdr3_nt: TGCGCCAGCAGCGTGGACAGGAACTATGGCTACACCTTC
cdr3_aa: CASSVDRNYGYTF

j_call: TRBJ2-7
cdr3_length: 15
clone_size: .
d_call: TRBD1
v_call: TRBV4-1
cdr3_nt: TGCGCCAGCAGCTATCGGGACAGGGGGCGCCTCGAGCAGTACTTC
cdr3_aa: CASSYRDRGRLEQYF

j_call: TRBJ1-2
cdr3_length: 14
clone_size: few
d_call: .
v_call: TRBV5-4
cdr3_nt: TGTGCCAGCAGCGGGGGCGGCTGGCGATTCGGCTACACCTTC
cdr3_aa: CASSGGGWRFGYTF

j_call: TRBJ2-2
cdr3_length: 14
clone_size: .
d_call: TRBD1
v_call: TRBV29-1
cdr3_nt: TGCAGCGTTGAACGGGACAGGGCCAACGGGGAGCTGTTTTTT
cdr3_aa: CSVERDRANGELFF

j_call: TRBJ1-1
cdr3_length: 13
clone_size: .
d_call: .
v_call: TRBV7-7
cdr3_nt: TGTGCCAGCAGCGCCTCTCCCGGGACAGAAGCTTTCTTT
cdr3_aa: CASSASPGTEAFF

j_call: TRBJ1-1
cdr3_length: 13
clone_size: .
d_call: .
v_call: TRBV11-3
cdr3_nt: TGTGCCAGCAGCTTAGATGTTGCCACTGAAGCTTTCTTT
cdr3_aa: CASSLDVATEAFF

j_call: TRBJ1-1
cdr3_length: 12
clone_size: .
d_call: .
v_call: TRBV29-1
cdr3_nt: TGCAGCGTTGTAAGTTTCGGCAGTGAAGCTTTCTTT
cdr3_aa: CSVVSFGSEAFF

j_call: TRBJ2-5
cdr3_length: 12
clone_size: .
d_call: .
v_call: TRBV6-6
cdr3_nt: TGTGCCAGCAGTTACGACGGAGAGACCCAGTACTTC
cdr3_aa: CASSYDGETQYF

j_call: TRBJ1-1
cdr3_length: 13
clone_size: .
d_call: .
v_call: TRBV27
cdr3_nt: TGTGCCAGCAGTTTCTCAGGGGCCTTTGAAGCTTTCTTT
cdr3_aa: CASSFSGAFEAFF

j_call: TRBJ1-5
cdr3_length: 15
clone_size: once
d_call: TRBD1
v_call: TRBV28
cdr3_nt: TGTGCCAGCGGGACAGGGGGCTTAAGCAATCAGCCCCAGCATTTT
cdr3_aa: CASGTGGLSNQPQHF

j_call: TRBJ1-4
cdr3_length: 16
clone_size: .
d_call: TRBD1
v_call: TRBV19
cdr3_nt: TGTGCCAGCAAGGACAGGGGGTCTGCAACTAATGAAAAACTGTTTTTT
cdr3_aa: CASKDRGSATNEKLFF

j_call: TRBJ2-7
cdr3_length: 15
clone_size: .
d_call: TRBD2
v_call: TRBV5-1
cdr3_nt: TGCGCCAGCAGCTTTGGGGGAGGGACCATCTACGAGCAGTACTTC
cdr3_aa: CASSFGGGTIYEQYF

j_call: TRBJ1-1
cdr3_length: 13
clone_size: .
d_call: .
v_call: TRBV10-1
cdr3_nt: TGCGCCAGCAGTGAGAACGTGGGCACTGAAGCTTTCTTT
cdr3_aa: CASSENVGTEAFF

j_call: TRBJ2-7
cdr3_length: 11
clone_size: .
d_call: .
v_call: TRBV10-3
cdr3_nt: TGTGCCATCAGTGAGATCGAGGGTCTGTACTTC
cdr3_aa: CAISEIEGLYF

j_call: TRBJ1-5
cdr3_length: 14
clone_size: .
d_call: TRBD1
v_call: TRBV11-2
cdr3_nt: TGTGCCAGCAGCCGAACAGGGGTGAATCAGCCCCAGCATTTT
cdr3_aa: CASSRTGVNQPQHF

j_call: TRBJ1-2
cdr3_length: 14
clone_size: .
d_call: .
v_call: TRBV6-6
cdr3_nt: TGTGCCAGCAGCATGACACCATACCTCTATGGCTACACCTTC
cdr3_aa: CASSMTPYLYGYTF

j_call: TRBJ2-3
cdr3_length: 15
clone_size: few
d_call: TRBD2
v_call: TRBV9
cdr3_nt: TGTGCCAGCAGCGTAGGGCTAGCGGGAGGGGATACGCAGTATTTT
cdr3_aa: CASSVGLAGGDTQYF

j_call: TRBJ1-2
cdr3_length: 14
clone_size: .
d_call: .
v_call: TRBV4-3
cdr3_nt: TGCGCCAGCAGCCAGGGCCGGGAGGGCTATGGCTACACCTTC
cdr3_aa: CASSQGREGYGYTF

j_call: TRBJ2-7
cdr3_length: 14
clone_size: .
d_call: TRBD1
v_call: TRBV12-5
cdr3_nt: TGTGCTAGTGTCCACCGGGACAGGCTTTACGAGCAGTACTTC
cdr3_aa: CASVHRDRLYEQYF

j_call: TRBJ2-1
cdr3_length: 15
clone_size: .
d_call: TRBD2
v_call: TRBV7-9
cdr3_nt: TGTGCCAGCAGCTCACTAGCGGGAGATTCCGATGAGCAGTTCTTC
cdr3_aa: CASSSLAGDSDEQFF

j_call: TRBJ1-4
cdr3_length: 13
clone_size: .
d_call: .
v_call: TRBV6-6
cdr3_nt: TGTGCCAGCATCCAGGGGACTAATGAAAAACTGTTTTTT
cdr3_aa: CASIQGTNEKLFF